This TCR beta chain was recovered during a study of naive and memory T cell subsets. This clonotype came up many times. Both TRBC1 and TRBC2 were covered by a beta constant-region primer of two equimolar oligonucleotides. Nested alpha and beta constant-region primers with the SP2 primer drove four PCR rounds on ligated cDNA. MiXCR, run by TCRdb on the UMI-ligation and nested PCR reads, gives a single entry per CDR3 protein. The sample has over 100,000 distinct CDR3 sequences; roughly 36% are singletons. Germline CDR1 and CDR2: LNHDA and SQIVND (reference sequence). J was trimmed by 0 bases and V by 8 bases; bases with no gene match: 4. This CDR3 region has 14 residues.

The source material was central memory CD4+ T cells from blood. The TCR was taken from a human donor in good health. The rearrangement joins TRBV19 to TRBJ2-1; TRBD1 aligns across 7 bases. CDR3 nucleotides: TGTGCCAGTTCCAGGGGGAGCTCCTACAATGAGCAGTTCTTC. Its protein product is CASSRGSSYNEQFF.